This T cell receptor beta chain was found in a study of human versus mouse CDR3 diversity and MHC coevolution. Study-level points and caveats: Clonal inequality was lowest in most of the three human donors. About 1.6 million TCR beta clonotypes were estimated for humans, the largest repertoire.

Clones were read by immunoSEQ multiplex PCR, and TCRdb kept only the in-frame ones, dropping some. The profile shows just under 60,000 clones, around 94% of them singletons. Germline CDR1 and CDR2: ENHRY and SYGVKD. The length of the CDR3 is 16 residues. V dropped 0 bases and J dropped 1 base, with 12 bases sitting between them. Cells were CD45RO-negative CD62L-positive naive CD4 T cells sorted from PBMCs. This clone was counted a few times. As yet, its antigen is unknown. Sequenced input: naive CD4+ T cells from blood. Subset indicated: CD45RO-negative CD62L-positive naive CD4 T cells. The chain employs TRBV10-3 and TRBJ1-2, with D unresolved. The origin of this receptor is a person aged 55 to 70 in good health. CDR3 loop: CAISESTMGSNYGYTF. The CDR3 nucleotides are TGTGCCATCAGTGAGTCAACCATGGGCAGTAACTATGGCTACACCTTC.